These 26 T cell receptor beta chains were all obtained from the same sample, sequenced in a study of blood T cell repertoires in COVID-19. Profiling relied on immunoSEQ multiplex PCR, and the TCRdb table lists in-frame clones only, not all of them. The table records under 150,000 clones, roughly 84% of them present only once. The sequenced material came from peripheral blood. These receptors were collected from a middle-aged woman with acute or convalescent COVID-19.

The rearrangement joins TRBV7-2 to TRBJ1-2, with D uncertain. Germline V CDR1 and CDR2: SGHTA, FQGNSA. Trimming removed 3 bases from V and 7 bases from J, with 12 bases in between. CDR3 length: 13 amino acids. CDR3 DNA sequence: TGTGCCAGCAGCTTGGTAAAGGAGAGTGGCTACACCTTC. Protein sequence: CASSLVKESGYTF.

The chain links TRBV28 to TRBJ1-1; TRBD1 might be the D (6 bases). The CDR3 totals 15 residues. Germline CDR1 reads MDHEN; CDR2 reads SYDVKM. V lost 5 bases to trimming and J lost 2 bases, with 15 bases between them. The CDR3: CASSPTGNVNTEAFF. The CDR3 nucleotides are TGTGCCAGCAGTCCTACAGGGAACGTAAACACTGAAGCTTTCTTT.

This clone appeared a single time. The chain employs TRBV5-1 and TRBJ1-2; TRBD1 matches 7 bases. The V and J ends lost 4 bases and 4 bases, in that order; junction bases with no gene match: 4. This CDR3 contains 13 residues. Germline assignment: CDR1 SGHRS and CDR2 YFSETQ. The CDR3 is CASSVGTAYGYTF. The CDR3 nucleotides read TGCGCCAGCAGCGTTGGGACAGCCTATGGCTACACCTTC.

This rearrangement joins TRBV29-1 to TRBJ2-1; 11 bases match TRBD2. The germline V gene has CDR1 SQVTM and CDR2 ANQGSEA. After removal of 4 bases from V and 7 bases from J, the junction contained 3 bases not matched to a gene. This CDR3 has 13 amino acids. The CDR3 DNA sequence: TGCAGCGTTGTTCTAGCGGGGGGTAATGAGCAGTTCTTC. Amino acid sequence: CSVVLAGGNEQFF.

The CDR3 DNA sequence: TGCGCCAGCAGCTTGGTGGGGGCCCCAAATGAAAAACTGTTTTTT. It specifies CASSLVGAPNEKLFF. J is TRBJ1-4 and V is TRBV5-1; the D gene is possibly TRBD1 (6 bases). Trimming removed 0 bases at V and 5 bases at J, with 11 bases between. This CDR3 is 15 amino acids long. Looked up from germline, CDR1 is SGHRS and CDR2 is YFSETQ.

This chain uses TRBV24-1 with TRBJ2-7; D is perhaps TRBD1 (6 bases). The germline CDR1 and CDR2 sequences are KGHDR and SFDVKD. The CDR3 consists of 12 residues. The germline V and J ends were trimmed by 9 bases and 5 bases, with 13 bases remaining between them. CDR3 residues: CATLRGVHEQYF. CDR3 in DNA: TGTGCCACCCTCAGGGGTGTCCACGAGCAGTACTTC.

V is TRBV2 and J is TRBJ1-4; 9 bases line up with TRBD1. V lost 4 bases to trimming and J lost 12 bases; unmatched junction nucleotides: 6. CDR1 SNHLY and CDR2 FYNNEI come from the germline V gene. There are 13 residues in the CDR3. CDR3 coding DNA: TGTGCCAGCAGTGGAGGACAGGGGCGACAACTGTTTTTT. This sequence encodes CASSGGQGRQLFF.

This chain links TRBV30 with TRBJ2-2; TRBD2 matches 7 bases. Germline V gives CDR1 GTSNPN, CDR2 SVGIG (reference sequence). V was clipped by 0 bases and J by 6 bases; unmatched bases: 10. The length of the CDR3 is 16 residues. CDR3 DNA sequence: TGTGCCTGGAGTGTATCCCCGGGACTACCTTCCGGGGAGCTGTTTTTT. It encodes CAWSVSPGLPSGELFF.

In its sample, this clone was seen a few times. The junction departs from the called germline gene at one end, perhaps through a read error. The gene calls are TRBV6-5 and TRBJ2-3; 7 bases are a match to TRBD1. Germline V lookup: CDR1 MNHEY, CDR2 SVGAGI. This CDR3 has 16 residues. The CDR3 spells CASSYYRDSRTNTQYF. In nucleotides, the CDR3 is TGTGCCAGCAGTTATTACCGGGACAGCCGCACAAATACGCAGTATTTT.

V gene TRBV5-4 combines with J gene TRBJ1-2, with 8 bases identical to TRBD1. The J segment lost 8 bases and the V segment lost 6 bases, leaving 9 bases of the junction unmatched. The CDR3 is made up of 13 amino acids. The germline V gene has CDR1 SGHNT and CDR2 YYREEE (reference sequence). CDR3 in DNA: TGTGCCAGCACCGAATTCAGGGGGCAAGGCTACACCTTC. This codes for CASTEFRGQGYTF.

The chain recombines TRBV6-5 with TRBJ1-2; 8 bases map to TRBD1. The CDR3 has 12 amino acids. V trimming: 7 bases; J trimming: 8 bases; junction bases outside the gene matches: 6. Germline values: CDR1 MNHEY, CDR2 SVGAGI. In DNA, the CDR3 is TGTGCCAGCATTCAGGGGGCTTTAGGCTACACCTTC. Encoded protein: CASIQGALGYTF.

V gene TRBV6-5 combines with J gene TRBJ1-2; 10 bases agree with TRBD1. This CDR3 has 15 amino acids. CDR1 is MNHEY, CDR2 SVGAGI, per germline. The J segment lost 3 bases and the V segment lost 2 bases, leaving 3 bases of the junction unmatched. The CDR3 loop is CASSYPDRGDYGYTF. In nucleotides, the CDR3 is TGTGCCAGCAGTTACCCGGACAGGGGGGACTATGGCTACACCTTC.

The chain has TRBV18 and TRBJ1-2; 7 nucleotides match TRBD1. This CDR3 is 14 amino acids long. The trim removed 1 base at V and 6 bases at J, leaving 5 bases unmatched. Germline lookup yields CDR1 KGHSH and CDR2 LQKENI. CDR3 sequence: CASSPLARGDGYTF. The CDR3 DNA reads as TGTGCCAGCTCACCACTCGCCAGGGGGGATGGCTACACCTTC.

This rearrangement joins TRBV6-1 to TRBJ1-6; the match to TRBD1 covers 7 bases. The germline V gene has CDR1 MNHNS and CDR2 SASEGT. Trimming cost V 0 bases and J 4 bases; bases outside gene matches: 0. The CDR3 spans 15 residues. CDR3 DNA sequence: TGTGCCAGCAGTGAAGCACAGGGGTATAATTCACCCCTCCACTTT. Translated, it gives CASSEAQGYNSPLHF.

The rearrangement links TRBV6-1 to TRBJ1-3; 10 bases line up with TRBD1. Germline values: CDR1 MNHNS, CDR2 SASEGT. V was clipped by 2 bases and J by 13 bases; unmatched bases: 5. This CDR3 region has 13 residues. This CDR3 is CASSERDRGKIYF. As DNA, the CDR3 is TGTGCCAGCAGTGAACGGGACAGGGGTAAAATATATTTT.

This sequence joins TRBV6-2 or TRBV6-3 and TRBJ1-1, with a possible D match to TRBD1 (5 bases). Germline V gene lookup returns CDR1 MNHEY and CDR2 SVGEGT. This CDR3 has 14 residues. With 6 bases removed from V and 5 bases from J, the gap between germline ends came to 16 bases. In nucleotides, the CDR3 is TGTGCCAGCAGCCTCCAGTCAGGGTTAACTGAAGCTTTCTTT. This codes for CASSLQSGLTEAFF.

The chain combines TRBV7-2 with TRBJ1-1, with D perhaps matching TRBD1 (5 bases). This CDR3 has 14 amino acids. Germline lookup yields CDR1 SGHTA and CDR2 FQGNSA. The V end was cut by 1 base, the J end by 3 bases, with 9 bases between. The CDR3 is CASSLGGHYTEAFF. As DNA, the CDR3 is TGTGCCAGCAGCTTAGGTGGACACTACACTGAAGCTTTCTTT.

The CDR3 nucleotides are TGTGCCAGCAGTCCGGGAGAGACCCAGTACTTC. This gives the protein CASSPGETQYF. The chain links TRBV6-5 to TRBJ2-5; D remains unclear. CDR1 MNHEY and CDR2 SVGAGI come from the germline V gene. There are 11 residues in the CDR3. Trimming removed 5 bases from V and 4 bases from J, with 5 bases in between.

The V call is TRBV7-9, the J call TRBJ2-3, with 8 bases matching TRBD1. The CDR3 runs to 16 residues. The J segment lost 2 bases and the V segment lost 5 bases, leaving 9 bases of the junction unmatched. From germline, CDR1 is SEHNR and CDR2 FQNEAQ (reference sequence). CDR3 protein: CASSPDRGVYTDTQYF. The CDR3 nucleotides read TGTGCCAGCAGCCCCGACAGGGGAGTTTACACAGATACGCAGTATTTT.

The chain joins TRBV2 to TRBJ1-5, with unresolved D. Per germline, CDR1 SNHLY and CDR2 FYNNEI. V was shortened by 7 bases and J by 7 bases, with 11 bases between the two germline ends. There are 12 residues in the CDR3. This chain's CDR3 is CASKVGGQPQHF. DNA of the CDR3: TGTGCCAGCAAGGTCGGCGGACAGCCCCAGCATTTT.

The chain carries TRBV4-3 and TRBJ1-2; D is unresolved. Trimming stripped 3 bases from V and 5 bases from J, with 13 bases between. Germline V gives CDR1 LGHNA, CDR2 YSLEER. The length of the CDR3 is 14 residues. The CDR3 nucleotides read TGCGCCAGCAGCCATGACGGGTACGGATATGGCTACACCTTC. As protein: CASSHDGYGYGYTF.

The chain recombines TRBV7-9 with TRBJ1-5, with D possibly TRBD1 on 5 matching bases. Per the germline V gene, CDR1 is SEHNR and CDR2 is FQNEAQ (reference sequence). V was pared by 5 bases and J by 2 bases, with 13 bases between. This CDR3 comprises 15 residues. The CDR3, as DNA: TGTGCCAGCAGCCGATCCAGGGAGGGCAATCAGCCCCAGCATTTT. Amino acids: CASSRSREGNQPQHF.

V is TRBV5-1 and J is TRBJ1-2; TRBD1 agrees at 11 bases. In germline, CDR1 is SGHRS, CDR2 YFSETQ. V lost 0 bases and J lost 4; bases outside the gene matches: 5. This CDR3 spans 16 amino acids. The CDR3 loop is CASSLGIGQGAYGYTF. The CDR3 nucleotides read TGCGCCAGCAGCTTGGGGATAGGACAGGGGGCCTATGGCTACACCTTC. The full variable domain, its missing parts supplied by reference TRBV5-1 and TRBJ1-2, is KAGVTQTPRYLIKTRGQQVTLSCSPISGHRSVSWYQQTPGQGLQFLFEYFSETQRNKGNFPGRFSGRQFSNSRSEMNVSTLELGDSALYLCASSLGIGQGAYGYTFGSGTRLTVV.

The chain recombines TRBV27 with TRBJ1-1, with a weak D call TRBD1 (5 bases). The CDR3 is 16 residues long. From germline, CDR1 is MNHEY and CDR2 SMNVEV (reference sequence). V dropped 4 bases and J dropped 1 base, with 16 bases sitting between them. For the CDR3, the DNA is TGTGCCAGCAGTTCCCAGGCAGGGTATAGGAACACTGAAGCTTTCTTT. Translation gives CASSSQAGYRNTEAFF.

The V gene is TRBV9, the J gene TRBJ1-1; D remains ambiguous. The germline gives CDR1 SGDLS, CDR2 YYNGEE. The CDR3 is made up of 13 amino acids. Between the trimmed V and J ends, which lost 3 bases and 1 base, there was a span of 7 bases. CDR3 DNA: TGTGCCAGCAGCGGAGACAAGAACACTGAAGCTTTCTTT. This codes for CASSGDKNTEAFF. Looking up the rest from reference TRBV9 and TRBJ1-1 gives the full variable domain: DSGVTQTPKHLITATGQRVTLRCSPRSGDLSVYWYQQSLDQGLQFLIQYYNGEERAKGNILERFSAQQFPDLHSELNLSSLELGDSALYFCASSGDKNTEAFFGQGTRLTVV.

The CDR3 nucleotides read TGTGCCAGCAGCTCCCTAGGGGGACGGAGGAATGAAAAACTGTTTTTT. Its protein is CASSSLGGRRNEKLFF. The V call is TRBV7-2, the J call TRBJ1-4; D may be TRBD1 (6 bases). This CDR3 has 16 residues. Deletions cut 4 bases from V and 5 bases from J, with 17 bases between. The germline CDR1 and CDR2 sequences are SGHTA and FQGNSA.